Listed below are T cell receptor beta chains from one sample, sequenced in a study of OX40 agonist ivuxolimab in advanced cancers. Profiling relied on immunoSEQ multiplex PCR, and the TCRdb table lists in-frame clones only, not all of them. Of over 60,000 clones listed, around 91% are singletons. Source: CD4+ or CD8+ T cells sorted from blood, taken in a trial of the OX40 agonist ivuxolimab. Source of these receptors: an adult with an advanced solid tumor such as melanoma, head and neck, liver or kidney cancer. CDR3s include the opening cysteine and the closing phenylalanine or tryptophan. The D gene is left open where the match is weak. Clone size is not always given. Where it is, it says once, few, many or a class for expanded clones.

J gene	D gene	V gene	clone size	CDR3 DNA	CDR3 protein
TRBJ1-1	-	TRBV12-5	once	TGTGCTAGTGCCGAACGGACATGGGGGAGCACTGAAGCTTTCTTT	CASAERTWGSTEAFF
TRBJ1-4	-	TRBV5-8	-	TGTGCCAGCAGCAAAGGGGTCAGGGGAGATGAAAAACTGTTTTTT	CASSKGVRGDEKLFF
TRBJ1-2	-	TRBV7-2	-	TGTGCCAGCAGCTTAGCAGAGTACGGCTATGGCTACACCTTC	CASSLAEYGYGYTF
TRBJ2-5	-	TRBV7-6	-	TGTGCCAGCAGCTTTTATGAGGAGACCCAGTACTTC	CASSFYEETQYF
TRBJ1-1	-	TRBV7-9	once	TGTGCCAGCGGGGTGAAAGCGAACACTGAAGCTTTCTTT	CASGVKANTEAFF
TRBJ1-6	-	TRBV18	once	TGTGCCAGCTCACCCATCCCGCCTACGAGGGATTCACCCCTCCACTTT	CASSPIPPTRDSPLHF
TRBJ2-1	TRBD2	TRBV7-3	-	TGTGCCAGCAGCTTAATCGCGGGAGGTCCCCTCAATGAGCAGTTCTTC	CASSLIAGGPLNEQFF
TRBJ2-4	-	TRBV14	-	TGTGCCAGCAGCCACCCGGTCGGGGTAGCCAAAAACATTCAGTACTTC	CASSHPVGVAKNIQYF
TRBJ1-1	-	TRBV30	-	TGTGCGCGGGGAGGGCTGAACACTGAAGCTTTCTTT	CARGGLNTEAFF
TRBJ2-3	-	TRBV7-8	-	TGTGCCAGCAGCCCTCCCGGGACGACTAAGGGCACGCAGTATTTT	CASSPPGTTKGTQYF
TRBJ2-7	TRBD1	TRBV28	-	TGTGCCAGCAGACGGACAGGGGGCTTCAACGAGCAGTACTTC	CASRRTGGFNEQYF
TRBJ1-2	-	TRBV30	-	TGTGCCTGGAGTCGAGGATTGGACTATGGCTACACCTTC	CAWSRGLDYGYTF
TRBJ2-7	-	TRBV5-6	-	TGTGCCAGCAGCCCCGGGACGAACTACGAGCAGTACTTC	CASSPGTNYEQYF
TRBJ2-4	-	TRBV27	-	TGTGCCAGCAGTTCACAGGGCGAGGGAAACATTCAGTACTTC	CASSSQGEGNIQYF
TRBJ2-7	-	TRBV2	medium-sized	TGTGCCAGCAGCCCAAGTAGATACGAGCAGTACTTC	CASSPSRYEQYF
TRBJ2-1	TRBD2	TRBV10-1	-	TGCGCCAGCAGTGGCGGGGGGAAAAATGAGCAGTTCTTC	CASSGGGKNEQFF
TRBJ1-1	-	TRBV18	few	TGTGCCAGCTCACCCTTAGGGGGGGGTACTGAAGCTTTCTTT	CASSPLGGGTEAFF
TRBJ2-1	TRBD2	TRBV9	-	TGTGCCAGCAGCGTAGCCCTATTTGGGCTAGCGGGAGGGAGTCGATCAGATGAGCAGTTCTTC	CASSVALFGLAGGSRSDEQFF
TRBJ2-1	TRBD2	TRBV5-1	-	TGCGCCAGCGCCCCCCCGTCGGCTAGCGGAATCAATGAGCAGTTCTTC	CASAPPSASGINEQFF
TRBJ2-2	-	TRBV5-1	-	TGCGCCAGCAGCTTGAGGCATAACACCGGGGAGCTGTTTTTT	CASSLRHNTGELFF
TRBJ1-4	-	TRBV15	-	TGTGCCACCAGCAGAGAATCGATGAATGAAAAACTGTTTTTT	CATSRESMNEKLFF
TRBJ2-1	-	TRBV9	few	TGTGCCAGCAGCCCGGCTGGACCAAGTTACAATGAGCAGTTCTTC	CASSPAGPSYNEQFF
TRBJ2-6	-	TRBV5-1	-	TGCGCCAGCAACGATGGGGTGACTGGGGCCAACGTCCTGACTTTC	CASNDGVTGANVLTF
TRBJ2-1	-	TRBV29-1	-	TGCAGCGTTGATGTCCGCGCTAATGAGCAGTTCTTC	CSVDVRANEQFF
TRBJ1-2	TRBD1	TRBV28	-	TGTGCCAGCAGTATCCTTACAGGGGGAGGCCATGGCTACACCTTC	CASSILTGGGHGYTF
TRBJ2-7	TRBD2	TRBV11-3	-	TGTGCCAGCAGCGCCGGCGGACTAGCGACTCCCTACGAGCAGTACTTC	CASSAGGLATPYEQYF